The clone carrying this TCR beta chain was seen just once. Its specificity is not known. V gave up 4 bases and J gave up 2 bases; unmatched junction bases: 5. Germline loops: CDR1 GTSNPN, CDR2 SVGIG (reference sequence). This CDR3 contains 15 residues. The entry originates in a study of T-cell reconstitution after alpha-beta-depleted transplantation in children. Findings and limits, study-wide: Most T-cell counts and diversity one year after the transplant came from T cells that were newly produced.

This sample's TCRbeta library carried unique molecular identifier barcodes. Via MiXCR, TCRdb re-called the PCR reads, giving one row per CDR3 protein. The sample includes about 580,000 distinct CDR3 sequences, 25% to 30% of them seen just once. This sequence joins TRBV30 and TRBJ2-7; 13 positions agree with TRBD2. This TCR was sampled from a boy under two years old with Wiskott-Aldrich syndrome, due to receive a stem cell transplant. The sequencing used PBMCs, collected before TCRalphabeta/CD19-depleted stem cell transplant. The CDR3 DNA reads as TGTGCCTGGACCACGGGGACTAGCGGGGCCTACGAGCAGTACTTC. Residues: CAWTTGTSGAYEQYF.